This T cell receptor (beta chain) was recorded in a study of beta chain features in type 1 diabetes. Findings and caveats of the study: Researchers report that Type 1 diabetes patients had moderately but significantly shorter TCRB CDR3s across all four CD4+ subsets.

This CDR3 spans 13 amino acids. Germline V gene lookup returns CDR1 SGHDT and CDR2 YYEEEE. The J segment lost 4 bases and the V segment lost 4 bases, leaving 5 bases of the junction unmatched. The table lists this clone with a few counts. As yet, its antigen is unknown. The sequenced template was cDNA made from the entire isolated RNA. Repertoires were generated with immunoSEQ multiplex PCR, while TCRdb's copy carries only in-frame clones and drops some. This sample yields some 150,000 clones, of which 11% are seen a single time; roughly 1.9% belongs to the top ten. V gene TRBV5-6 combines with J gene TRBJ2-7; 7 bases align to TRBD1. This sequence was found in a man younger than 35 in good health. Sequenced: central memory CD4+ T cells from blood. The CDR3 DNA reads as TGTGCCAGCAGCCCCGGGACAGAGTACGAGCAGTACTTC. It encodes CASSPGTEYEQYF.